Listed here are 13 T cell receptor beta chains from one sample, sequenced in a study of early T cells in non-severe SARS-CoV-2 infection. Each CDR3 protein is one row after TCRdb ran MiXCR on the 5' RACE reads. The sample shows about 100,000 distinct CDR3 sequences, about 12% of them seen only once. The source material was whole blood. These receptors all come from an adult who was a healthcare worker with PCR-confirmed SARS-CoV-2 infection or an uninfected control (not recorded which).

The chain carries TRBV9 and TRBJ2-7, with D perhaps matching TRBD2 (6 bases). The CDR3 is 14 residues long. V lost 3 bases and J lost 6, with 16 bases in between. CDR1 and CDR2 (germline): SGDLS, YYNGEE. CDR3 sequence: CASSEREGAGEQYF. CDR3 bases: TGTGCCAGCAGCGAAAGAGAGGGAGCGGGCGAGCAGTACTTC.

Only a few counts were recorded for this clonotype. The genes are TRBV5-1 and TRBJ1-1; D may be TRBD1 (5 bases). Germline CDR1 and CDR2: SGHRS and YFSETQ. V lost 3 bases and J lost 11, with 23 bases in between. The CDR3 has 15 residues. The CDR3 protein is CASSSTLGPAREAFF. The CDR3 coding sequence is TGCGCCAGCAGCTCGACGCTGGGACCAGCCCGGGAGGCTTTCTTT. Full variable domain (remainder filled in from reference TRBV5-1 and TRBJ1-1): KAGVTQTPRYLIKTRGQQVTLSCSPISGHRSVSWYQQTPGQGLQFLFEYFSETQRNKGNFPGRFSGRQFSNSRSEMNVSTLELGDSALYLCASSSTLGPAREAFFGQGTRLTVV.

The sample holds many counts of this clonotype. The rearrangement uses TRBV4-1 and TRBJ1-5, with D hard to call. From germline, CDR1 is MGHRA and CDR2 YSYEKL. The CDR3 is made up of 17 amino acids. Trimming shortened V by 0 bases and J by 2 bases, and 14 bases separated the two germline ends. The CDR3 DNA reads TGCGCCAGCAGCCAAGAGCACTACGGCATTGGCAATCAGCCCCAGCATTTT. Protein: CASSQEHYGIGNQPQHF.

This clonotype was counted between two and nine times. This chain uses TRBV20-1 with TRBJ1-3; D remains unclear. The CDR3 spans 13 residues. V was cut by 3 bases and J by 4 bases, with 10 bases left in between. Germline V CDR1 and CDR2: DFQATT, SNEGSKA (reference sequence). The CDR3 region is CSASPLTGNTIYF. The CDR3 nucleotides read TGCAGTGCTAGCCCCCTCACAGGAAACACCATATATTTT.

The chain is built from TRBV19 and TRBJ1-5, with D maybe TRBD1 (6 bases). From germline, CDR1 is LNHDA and CDR2 SQIVND (reference sequence). This CDR3 contains 15 residues. The V and J ends lost 1 base and 5 bases respectively, with 12 bases between them. The CDR3 loop reads CASSIAGAFDQPQHF. CDR3 DNA: TGTGCCAGTAGTATAGCGGGGGCCTTTGATCAGCCCCAGCATTTT.

The V call is TRBV7-8, the J call TRBJ2-5, with TRBD1 identical over 7 bases. V trimming: 3 bases; J trimming: 0 bases; junction bases outside the gene matches: 7. Germline loops: CDR1 SGHVS, CDR2 FQNEAQ. This CDR3 contains 16 residues. This CDR3 reads CASSFRDSFYQETQYF. DNA for the CDR3: TGTGCCAGCAGCTTCCGGGACAGTTTTTACCAAGAGACCCAGTACTTC.

The chain employs TRBV7-6 and TRBJ2-4; 7 bases agree with TRBD2. The CDR3 covers 14 residues. Germline CDR1 reads SGHVS; CDR2 reads FNYEAQ. The trim removed 1 base at V and 6 bases at J, leaving 3 bases unmatched. The CDR3 DNA is TGTGCCAGCAGCTTAGGGGAGGGAGTAAACATTCAGTACTTC. It yields the protein CASSLGEGVNIQYF.

This clonotype was counted at least ten times. V usage is TRBV20-1 and J usage is TRBJ2-5; D remains unclear. The CDR3 extends over 12 amino acids. Germline CDR1 and CDR2: DFQATT and SNEGSKA (reference sequence). The DNA for the CDR3 is TGCAGCATATGGTGGGGATCGGAGACCCAGTACTTC. Translating it yields CSIWWGSETQYF.

This clonotype was counted many times. V gene TRBV9 combines with J gene TRBJ1-1; no clear D. The V gene's germline CDR1 is SGDLS and CDR2 YYNGEE. This CDR3 is 13 amino acids long. V gave up 0 bases and J gave up 5 bases, with 8 bases separating them. CDR3 DNA sequence: TGTGCCAGCAGCGTAGTGGGGAAAACTGAAGCTTTCTTT. Its translation is CASSVVGKTEAFF.

This clonotype was found many times. This rearrangement joins TRBV11-2 to TRBJ2-1; 9 bases fit TRBD2. Germline CDR1 is SGHAT and CDR2 is FQNNGV. CDR3 length equals 15 residues. With V trimmed by 0 bases and J by 10 bases, 7 bases remained unmatched. The CDR3 bases are TGTGCCAGCAGCTTAGATAGGACTAGCGCTGGGGAGCAGTTCTTC. Translating it yields CASSLDRTSAGEQFF.

This clonotype was observed at least ten times. The V and J genes are TRBV2 and TRBJ1-1, with 8 bases lining up with TRBD1. V lost 7 bases, J lost 4 bases, and 5 bases stayed unmatched. The CDR3 runs 13 residues. Germline-derived CDR1 and CDR2 are SNHLY and FYNNEI. The chain's CDR3 is CASIRQGTTEAFF. In DNA form, the CDR3 reads TGTGCCAGCATCCGACAGGGGACCACTGAAGCTTTCTTT.

At least ten counts were recorded for this clonotype. The gene calls are TRBV16 and TRBJ2-7; 10 positions match TRBD1. In germline, CDR1 is KGHSY, CDR2 FQNENV. J lost 3 bases, V lost 0 bases, and 2 bases had no gene match. The CDR3 runs 15 residues. The CDR3 loop reads CASSQSGDRGYEQYF. For the CDR3, the DNA is TGTGCCAGCAGCCAATCTGGGGACAGGGGCTACGAGCAGTACTTC.

This clonotype was recorded many times. The chain employs TRBV29-1 and TRBJ1-1; D not resolved. The germline CDR1 and CDR2 sequences are SQVTM and ANQGSEA. The CDR3 is 13 residues long. Deletions cut 2 bases from V and 5 bases from J, with 12 bases between. The CDR3 DNA follows: TGCAGCGTTGAACGACGCCCGAAGACTGAAGCTTTCTTT. It translates to CSVERRPKTEAFF.